The source of this TCR beta chain is a study of blood T cell repertoires in COVID-19. Study-level background: Samples representing acute and convalescent COVID-19 were sourced from the United States, Italy and Spain. PBMCs, B-cell-depleted T cells, or T cells were the source of the cDNA or gDNA that made up the material.

The ends lost 2 bases at V and 6 bases at J; junction bases unmatched: 7. CDR1 SGHTA and CDR2 FQGNSA come from the germline V gene. The CDR3 length is 15 residues. Authors' data handling: Reference gene primer amplification yielded estimated nucleated cell counts. TCRdb's table, derived via immunoSEQ multiplex PCR, lists solely in-frame clones and lacks some. That table gives V, J and clone size, and the DNA gave D and trimming. The table has approximately 30,000 clones, roughly 91% seen once. The sample comprised peripheral blood. The chain carries TRBV7-2 and TRBJ1-1; 9 bases line up with TRBD1. This sequence was found in a man between 65 and 80 years old with active or convalescent COVID-19. CDR3 sequence: CASSLIGQGRAEAFF. The CDR3 coding sequence is TGTGCCAGCAGCTTAATAGGACAGGGGAGGGCTGAAGCTTTCTTT.